This T cell receptor beta chain was retrieved from a study of cytomegalovirus exposure and HLA in healthy donors. The study, taken as a whole, reports: Per a prior analysis, the majority of TCR beta V segments were productive roughly 87% or roughly 30% of the time. Published work reported that the classifier diagnosed cytomegalovirus status with high specificity and sensitivity. Most of the CMV-associated TCR beta chains (in a later analysis) appeared to be HLA-restricted.

In germline, CDR1 is SQVTM, CDR2 ANQGSEA. This CDR3 region has 12 residues. The V end was cut by 3 bases, the J end by 12 bases, with 17 bases between. The PCR employed 60 Vbeta primers together with 13 Jbeta primers. Original processing notes: Later, tens of millions of unique TCR beta chains were counted in an analysis, and around 11 million of them were shared. Assay used: immunoSEQ multiplex PCR; TCRdb lists only in-frame clones, some missing. Clone size and V and J calls were adopted from that table, with D and trimming inferred from the DNA. The profile shows under 200,000 clones, roughly 77% of them singletons. For this clone: Antigen: not known.

The source material was PBMCs. The TCR originated in a man aged 25-45 years in good health and CMV-seropositive. The J gene is TRBJ1-1, the V gene TRBV29-1; tentatively, D is TRBD1 (6 bases). In DNA form, the CDR3 reads TGCAGCGTTGATGGGCAGGGGAAAGTAACTTTCTTT. Its translation: CSVDGQGKVTFF. Drawing the rest from reference TRBV29-1 and TRBJ1-1, the complete variable domain is SAVISQKPSRDICQRGTSLTIQCQVDSQVTMMFWYRQQPGQSLTLIATANQGSEATYESGFVIDKFPISRPNLTFSTLTVSNMSPEDSSIYLCSVDGQGKVTFFGQGTRLTVV.